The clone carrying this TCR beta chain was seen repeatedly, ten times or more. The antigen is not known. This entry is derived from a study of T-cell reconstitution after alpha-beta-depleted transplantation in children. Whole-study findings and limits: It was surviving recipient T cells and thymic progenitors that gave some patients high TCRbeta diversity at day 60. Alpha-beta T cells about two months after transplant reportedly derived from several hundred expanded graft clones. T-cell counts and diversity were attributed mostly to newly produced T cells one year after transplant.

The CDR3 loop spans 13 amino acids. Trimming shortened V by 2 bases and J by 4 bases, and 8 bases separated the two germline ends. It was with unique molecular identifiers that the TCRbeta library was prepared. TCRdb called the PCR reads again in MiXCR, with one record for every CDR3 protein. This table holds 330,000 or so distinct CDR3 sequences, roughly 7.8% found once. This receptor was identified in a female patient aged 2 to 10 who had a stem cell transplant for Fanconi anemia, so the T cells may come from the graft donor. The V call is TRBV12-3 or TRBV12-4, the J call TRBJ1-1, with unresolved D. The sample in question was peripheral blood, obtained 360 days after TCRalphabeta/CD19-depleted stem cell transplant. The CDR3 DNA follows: TGTGCCAGCAGTTTAAGTGAGGGCACTGAAGCTTTCTTT. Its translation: CASSLSEGTEAFF.